A selection of T cell receptor beta chains follows, all from one sample in a study of T cell responses to AZD1222 COVID-19 vaccine. Some clones are missing from TCRdb's copy, which holds only in-frame ones; the method was immunoSEQ multiplex PCR. The sample has more than 95,000 clones, more than 75% seen once. The sample was peripheral blood, taken 28 days after the second AZD1222 dose. The receptors here all came from an adult who received the AZD1222 COVID-19 vaccine. CDR3s include the opening cysteine and the closing phenylalanine or tryptophan.

V	J	CDR3
TRBV4-1	TRBJ2-5	CASSQEKGWKQETQYF
TRBV6-5	TRBJ1-1	CASRDTGLNTEAFF
TRBV10-3	TRBJ2-7	CAISASGSLSYEQYF
TRBV7-2	TRBJ2-2	CASSLEGTRDTGELFF
TRBV30	TRBJ1-3	CAWSFGDHRGPTGNTIYF
TRBV27	TRBJ2-2	CASSSARLEFSNTGELFF
TRBV14	TRBJ1-1	CASSQRTGGHTEAFF
TRBV28	TRBJ1-2	CASSFARGLSYYGYTF
TRBV5-6	TRBJ2-1	CASSLVGAGSYNEQFF
TRBV6-5	TRBJ1-5	CASSLSVGQPQHF
TRBV6-5	TRBJ2-3	CASSYSGERVF
TRBV20-1	TRBJ1-1	CSASTQSGTEAFF
TRBV7-9	TRBJ2-5	CASSLDRLFQETQYF
TRBV7-3	TRBJ1-1	CASSFDRYTEAFF
TRBV5-6	TRBJ1-1	CASSPGDTEAFF
TRBV7-6	TRBJ1-3	CASSLSAGNTIYF
TRBV7-2	TRBJ1-1	CASSLGGSGSTEAFF
TRBV3-1/TRBV3-2	TRBJ1-5	CASSQGLREYNNQPQHF
TRBV12-1	TRBJ2-3	CASSFVPFAGGPDTQYF
TRBV7-2	TRBJ1-5	CASSLEGSSEPQHF
TRBV29-1	TRBJ2-1	CSVEHNEQFF
TRBV18	TRBJ2-3	CASSPIPSGRLLSTDTQYF
TRBV7-3	TRBJ1-1	CASSLTGGSNTEAFF
TRBV3-1/TRBV3-2	TRBJ2-5	CASSQDFWRGQETQYF
TRBV11-3	TRBJ2-7	CASSPGRGSGEQYF
TRBV4-3	TRBJ1-3	CASSQGATGTSGNTIYF
TRBV18	TRBJ2-1	CASSVFSGEQFF
TRBV3-1/TRBV3-2	TRBJ2-1	CASSQGSGEQFF
TRBV7-7	TRBJ2-6	CASSPSGQVSSGANVLTF
TRBV27	TRBJ1-2	CASSYSRGRNYGYTF
TRBV27	TRBJ2-7	CASSLRAGQTYEQYF